What follows is one TCR beta chain and its context. The data belong to a study of blood T cell repertoires in COVID-19. At the level of the study: Some COVID-19 samples were acute and others convalescent; all came from the United States, Italy and Spain. T cells, B-cell-depleted T cells, or PBMCs provided the cDNA or gDNA that served as material.

In the original analysis: Reference gene primer amplification gave estimated nucleated cell counts. Repertoires were generated with immunoSEQ multiplex PCR, while TCRdb's copy carries only in-frame clones and drops some. V and J calls and clone size follow that table, whereas D and trimming were derived from the DNA. The data contain some 200,000 clones, approximately 90% of them singletons. Trimming took 5 bases from V and 3 from J; bases not matched to a gene: 5. CDR1 is KGHSH and CDR2 is LQKENI in the germline V gene. The CDR3 length is 14 residues. The V and J genes are TRBV18 and TRBJ2-7; 9 nucleotides align to TRBD1. The sample consisted of peripheral blood. This TCR was sampled from a man at least 80 years old with acute or convalescent COVID-19. The CDR3 sequence: CASSTQGANYEQYF. The CDR3, as DNA: TGTGCCAGCTCAACACAGGGGGCTAACTACGAGCAGTACTTC.